This T cell receptor (beta chain) was obtained from a study of shared clonotypes between healthy human individuals. Deep-level running was used for the assay. Authors' methods: Junction-only sequences produced by ImmunoSEQ had no quality scores, so filtering differed. The table came from immunoSEQ multiplex PCR; TCRdb's copy has only in-frame clones and leaves some out. V, J and clone size derive from that table, while D and trimming were established from the DNA sequence. The sample lists about 340,000 clones; 70% to 75% were seen once. In germline, CDR1 is MDHEN, CDR2 SYDVKM. V gave up 3 bases and J gave up 4 bases, with 7 bases separating them. The CDR3 length is 13 residues. None of the donors, who were healthy HIV-negative adults, had recently had acute infections or vaccinations. This clone was observed at least ten times. As yet, its antigen is unknown. Findings of the study overall: Relative to clonotypes present in all four donors, those not shared had lower generation probabilities.

The sequencing sample was made of memory CD4+ T cells sorted from blood. Subset of the sample: CD45RA-negative fraction. The clonotype was recovered from a man younger than 40 in good health. V gene TRBV28 combines with J gene TRBJ1-5; D possibly corresponds to TRBD1 (5 bases). CDR3 residues: CASSFEGNQPQHF. The CDR3 nucleotides read TGTGCCAGCAGTTTCGAGGGGAATCAGCCCCAGCATTTT.